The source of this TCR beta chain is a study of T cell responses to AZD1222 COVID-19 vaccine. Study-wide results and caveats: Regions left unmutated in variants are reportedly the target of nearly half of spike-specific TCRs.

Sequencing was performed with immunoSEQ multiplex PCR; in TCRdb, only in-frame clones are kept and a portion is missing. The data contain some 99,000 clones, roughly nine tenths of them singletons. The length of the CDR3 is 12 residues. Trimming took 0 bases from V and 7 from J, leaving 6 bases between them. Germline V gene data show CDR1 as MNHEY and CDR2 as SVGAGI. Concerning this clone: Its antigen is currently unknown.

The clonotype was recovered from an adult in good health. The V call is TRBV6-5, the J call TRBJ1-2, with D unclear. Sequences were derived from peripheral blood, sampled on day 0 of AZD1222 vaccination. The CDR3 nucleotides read TGTGCCAGCAGTTACTCCGGGGTTGGCTACACCTTC. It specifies CASSYSGVGYTF.